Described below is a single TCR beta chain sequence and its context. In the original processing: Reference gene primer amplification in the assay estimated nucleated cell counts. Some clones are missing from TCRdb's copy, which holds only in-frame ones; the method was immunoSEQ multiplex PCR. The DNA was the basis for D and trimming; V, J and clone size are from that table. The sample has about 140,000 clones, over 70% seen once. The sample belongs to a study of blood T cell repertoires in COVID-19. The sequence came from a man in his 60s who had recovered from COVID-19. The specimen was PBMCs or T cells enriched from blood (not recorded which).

The CDR3: CASSSGAAPNEKLFF. The CDR3 DNA is TGTGCCAGCAGTTCGGGTGCGGCACCTAATGAAAAACTGTTTTTT. The chain has TRBV28 and TRBJ1-4; D is unclear. Trimming took off 4 bases at V and 3 bases at J, with 12 bases between the two ends. The length of the CDR3 is 15 residues. Germline lookup yields CDR1 MDHEN and CDR2 SYDVKM. The full variable domain, in which reference TRBV28 and TRBJ1-4 provide the parts outside the CDR3, is DVKVTQSSRYLVKRTGEKVFLECVQDMDHENMFWYRQDPGLGLRLIYFSYDVKMKEKGDIPEGYSVSREKKERFSLILESASTNQTSMYLCASSSGAAPNEKLFFGSGTQLSVL.